This TCR beta chain was sequenced during a study of OX40 agonist ivuxolimab in advanced cancers. Study-level information: Six ivuxolimab dose levels, 0.01 to 10 mg/kg, were given intravenously every 2 weeks. From about 23 to 85 years was the age range, with a mean of around 60 years, and 70% to 85% were male.

Germline assignment: CDR1 LGHNA and CDR2 YNFKEQ. The ends lost 1 base at V and 6 bases at J; junction bases unmatched: 6. This CDR3 is 16 amino acids long. The method was immunoSEQ multiplex PCR; TCRdb's version includes in-frame clones alone and lacks a portion of them. Counted here are about 68,000 clones, roughly 86% occurring once; the ten biggest clones make up roughly 2%. This TCR was sampled from an adult with an advanced solid tumor such as melanoma, head and neck, liver or kidney cancer. The rearrangement uses TRBV4-2 and TRBJ1-6, with 7 positions matching TRBD1. Specimen: CD4+ or CD8+ T cells sorted from blood, collected in a trial of the OX40 agonist ivuxolimab. CDR3 in amino acids: CASSQGRTGVNSPLHF. The CDR3 bases are TGTGCCAGCAGCCAAGGGAGAACAGGGGTTAATTCACCCCTCCACTTT.